This entry features one T cell receptor (beta chain) sequence. Its antigen is still unknown. The sample comes from a study of CD4+ T cells in melanoma. Generated by immunoSEQ multiplex PCR, the TCRdb table keeps only in-frame clones and is missing some. Among 9,900 or so clones, around two thirds were seen once, and the ten largest hold less than 25%. The CDR3 has 14 residues. V lost 7 bases, J lost 1 base, and 12 bases lay in between. Germline V lookup: CDR1 MNHNS, CDR2 SASEGT. Notes on the study in general: Neoantigen-specific CD4+ T cells in melanoma reportedly had diverse differentiation states.

V usage is TRBV6-1 and J usage is TRBJ2-3, with D perhaps given as TRBD1 or TRBD2 (5 bases each). This clonotype originated in a human donor with melanoma. The sequenced sample was cells from a culture (not recorded whether cultured in vitro). The CDR3 sequence is CASTRDGRTDTQYF. CDR3 DNA: TGTGCCAGCACCAGGGACGGGCGCACAGATACGCAGTATTTT.